The T cell receptor (beta chain) under discussion was sequenced for a study of blood T cells in healthy people across ages. It was with a sample-barcoded 5' primer and a J-beta primer mix that a second PCR of about 7 to 12 cycles was run. A template-switch adaptor with 12 random nucleotides tagged each cDNA molecule. MiXCR, run by TCRdb on the 5' RACE reads, gives a single entry per CDR3 protein. The sample lists hundreds of thousands of distinct CDR3 sequences, around 48% occurring once. The CDR3 length is 14 residues. The ends were cut back, 5 bases at V and 0 bases at J, with 11 bases in the middle. Germline V gives CDR1 SGHKS, CDR2 YYEKEE (reference sequence).

The sample comprised blood. This receptor was taken from a woman aged 55-70 years in good health. The chain carries TRBV5-5 and TRBJ1-2, with D possibly TRBD1 on 5 matching bases. CDR3 residues: CASSPGLANYGYTF. DNA of the CDR3: TGTGCCAGCAGTCCGGGGCTGGCTAACTATGGCTACACCTTC.